Below, one T cell receptor beta chain is given with its context. Its antigen is not yet known. Qualities for individual bases were not recorded, and no much larger clone is one base off. Using the deep immunoSEQ assay, TCR CDR3 regions were amplified from genomic DNA by multiplex PCR. Extracted genomic DNA from each cell subset was spread evenly across all wells of several immunoSEQ 96-well plates, with each plate serving as a replicate. Each replicate PCR for sorted subsets received around 210 ng genomic DNA, equal to roughly 29,000 T cell genomes. Purified libraries were quantified with a Qubit 3.0 fluorometer, sized on a Bioanalyzer 2100, and re-quantified with the KAPA Library Quantification kit. Every immunoSEQ 96-well plate was sequenced on a dedicated single-read 150-cycle Illumina NextSeq 550 flow cell. The source study handled its data this way. Because the immunoSEQ output included only junctional sequences and no quality scores, the filtering could not be the same as the filtering used for full-length reads. Sequences were annotated with PyIR, a Python wrapper for IgBLAST v1.9, using IMGT germline references to assign V/J genes and CDR3. Any read was removed if the V/J assignment was weak (E-value above 1e-6), the CDR3 was missing, or the read contained stop codons, out-of-frame junctions, or ambiguous translated residues. V3J clonotypes were defined as sequences sharing an identical inferred V gene, J gene, and CDR3 amino acid sequence. To compute the percentage overlap between repertoires, the number of shared unique clonotypes was divided by the size of the smaller repertoire. Richness of each repertoire was evaluated using RTK rarefaction, the Chao1 estimator, and Recon v2.1 estimates of unobserved clonotypes. OLGA was used to compute generation probabilities for all TCRbeta clonotypes that the gDNA method yielded from a handful of donors. In TCRdb, the immuneACCESS table is reduced to in-frame sequences with V and J assigned. These tables do not hold every clone; where another copy was compared, an unresolved V gene accounts for under half, and the others remain unexplained. Clonal size and the V and J genes are those of that table, whereas D and trimming came from the DNA. The sample table contains over a million clones; only one count was recorded for roughly 95% of them. The ten largest clones add up to roughly 1.2% of the sample.

Donors were healthy HIV-negative adults with no recently reported acute infections or vaccinations. Every donor was a Caucasian adult living in Nashville, Tennessee, USA. CD4+ T cells were enriched by magnetic negative selection, after which naive cells were positively selected on CD45RA and the negative fraction was taken as the memory subset. Blood was collected by leukapheresis, and PBMCs were isolated by Ficoll-Histopaque density gradient centrifugation and then cryopreserved in liquid nitrogen vapor phase. Purity and quantity of every magnetically sorted T cell population were checked by analytical flow cytometry. Each sorted fraction had its genomic DNA isolated and then quantified by UV absorbance on a Nanodrop 2000c. According to the germline V gene, CDR1 reads SGHDT and CDR2 reads YYEEEE. Trimming takes 2 bases off V and 3 bases off J; junction bases not matched to a gene: 6. The CDR3 sequence holds 16 residues, the cysteine and phenylalanine included. The read is trimmed to its CDR3 DNA, 48 bases read in frame from base 1.

The sample originates from a study of shared clonotypes between healthy human individuals (dated by TCRdb to between 2020 and 2021). General notes on the study: A few men and a couple of women, aged 18 to 49 years, made up the cohort. For each donor, CD4 naive and CD4 memory were each given three plates, CD8 naive was given two plates, and CD8 memory was given one plate. The study deeply sequenced blood TCR repertoires of five healthy adults to estimate repertoire size and the extent of clonotype sharing between individuals. Per donor, leukapheresis produced somewhere between about 0.8 and 9 billion PBMCs. Libraries were prepared and TCR repertoires were sequenced by different laboratories using diverse techniques, in order to increase sequencing depth and limit assay-specific biases.

General conclusions and limits of the study: Sampling was limited to blood, and TCR repertoires in tissue likely differ from TCR repertoires in blood. The small number of donors limited the genetic and exposure-history diversity represented. Pairwise subsampling led to the expectation that sequencing depth would affect the degree of clonotype sharing among donors. Compared with non-shared clonotypes, clonotypes shared by all four sorted-subset donors had higher generation probabilities. Sharing across a few donors was observed for approximately 5% of naive CD4, 3.5% of naive CD8, about 2.5% of memory CD4, and less than 0.45% of memory CD8 clonotypes. Estimated clonotype richness was generally larger for naive than for memory subsets. Even with the large sequencing depth, rarefaction of the sorted-subset datasets indicated that sequencing was incomplete.

The TCR comes from a young man in good health. The specimen sequenced was naive CD4+ T cells sorted from blood. Interpreted using the paper, the cell subset or site label stands for: CD45RA+ positively selected. The chain joins TRBV5-6 to TRBJ1-1; TRBD1 lines up with 11 middle nucleotides. Here is the DNA: TGTGCCAGCAGCTTTGGGACAGGGGGTTTTTACACTGAAGCTTTCTTT. Its translation is CASSFGTGGFYTEAFF.